This T cell receptor (beta chain) is from a study of shared clonotypes between healthy human individuals (dated by TCRdb to about 2020). With respect to the entire study: A couple of women and three men aged 18 to 49 years were included in the cohort. The study deeply sequenced blood TCR repertoires of five healthy adults to estimate repertoire size and the extent of clonotype sharing between individuals. For each donor, three plates each were used for CD4 naive and CD4 memory, two plates were used for CD8 naive, and one plate was used for CD8 memory. To increase sequencing depth and limit assay-specific biases, different laboratories used diverse techniques to prepare libraries and sequence TCR repertoires. Leukapheresis yielded between about 0.9 and 10 billion PBMCs per donor. General conclusions and limits of the study: Across a few donors, around 5% of naive CD4, approximately 3.6% of naive CD8, 2.3% of memory CD4, and approximately 0.4% of memory CD8 clonotypes were shared. The small number of donors limited the genetic and exposure-history diversity represented. Naive subsets generally had larger estimated clonotype richness than memory subsets did. Incomplete sequencing was indicated by rarefaction of sorted-subset datasets, despite the large sequencing depth. Only blood was sampled, and tissue TCR repertoires likely differ from those in blood. Based on pairwise subsampling, the degree of clonotype sharing among donors was expected to be affected by sequencing depth. Higher generation probabilities were observed for clonotypes shared by all four sorted-subset donors than for non-shared clonotypes.

V loses 2 bases, J loses 8 bases, and the germline ends lie 15 bases apart. The CDR3 goes from the cysteine to the phenylalanine over 15 residues. Solely the CDR3 DNA is kept, with 45 bases framed from the first base. The germline V gene specifies ENHRY as CDR1 and SYGVKD as CDR2. This clone has only one observation. Its binding antigen is unknown. Nothing much larger sits one base from this clone, and base qualities are not available. TCR CDR3 regions were amplified from genomic DNA by multiplex PCR using the deep immunoSEQ assay. Extracted genomic DNA from each cell subset was spread evenly across all wells of several immunoSEQ 96-well plates, with each plate serving as a replicate. For sorted subsets, 200 ng of genomic DNA, equivalent to some 30,000 T cell genomes, went into each replicate PCR. Purified libraries were quantified with a Qubit 3.0 fluorometer, sized on a Bioanalyzer 2100, and re-quantified with the KAPA Library Quantification kit. Every immunoSEQ 96-well plate was sequenced on a separate single-read 150-cycle Illumina NextSeq 550 flow cell. In the paper's pipeline: The immunoSEQ output contained only junctional sequences without quality scores, so filtering could not match that applied to full-length reads. Sequences were annotated with PyIR, a Python wrapper for IgBLAST v1.9, and V/J genes and CDR3 were assigned using IMGT germline references. Reads with weak V/J assignments (E-value above 1e-6), missing CDR3, stop codons, out-of-frame junctions, or ambiguous translated residues were removed. A V3J clonotype was defined by an identical inferred V gene, J gene, and CDR3 amino acid sequence. Percentage overlap between repertoires was computed as shared unique clonotypes divided by the size of the smaller repertoire. Repertoire richness was assessed with RTK rarefaction, the Chao1 estimator, and Recon v2.1 estimates of unobserved clonotypes. For all TCRbeta clonotypes obtained by the gDNA method from a few donors, generation probabilities were computed with OLGA. TCRdb limited this immuneACCESS table to in-frame rearrangements with V and J called. A share of clones is missing; checked studies link under half to unresolved V genes, and the rest is unexplained. The V and J calls and the clone size are those of that table, but D and trimming were determined from the DNA. The sample includes about 2.4 million clones, with approximately 92% observed a single time. Over 0.12% of the sample rests with the top ten.

The donors were healthy, HIV-negative adults who had no recently reported acute infections or vaccinations. Every donor was a Caucasian adult living in Nashville, Tennessee, USA. CD4+ T cells were enriched by magnetic negative selection; naive cells were then positively selected on CD45RA, and the negative fraction formed the memory subset. Blood was obtained by leukapheresis, after which PBMCs were separated by Ficoll-Histopaque density gradient centrifugation and cryopreserved in liquid nitrogen vapor phase. Analytical flow cytometry was used to check the purity and quantity of every magnetically sorted T cell population. Genomic DNA was isolated from every sorted fraction and measured by UV absorbance on a Nanodrop 2000c.

The sequence came from a young man in good health. The sample taken for sequencing was naive CD4+ T cells sorted from blood. In light of the paper, this sample's cell subset or site label describes: CD45RA+ positively selected. The chain joins TRBV10-3 to TRBJ1-4; the D segment cannot be called with confidence. The CDR3 is CAISETPGLGEKLFF. The DNA sequence is given as TGTGCCATCAGTGAGACCCCAGGACTTGGAGAAAAACTGTTTTTT.